This T cell receptor beta chain was retrieved from a study of cytomegalovirus exposure and HLA in healthy donors (TCRdb year 2017). Turning to the overall study: An earlier analysis of approximately 640 of the donors reported about 290 Gb of sequence data and roughly 110 million unique TCR beta sequences from about 179 million T cells. An early release that covered about 600 HLA-typed donors contained around 330 gigabases of sequencing data and some 87 million unique TCR sequences. Of the roughly 410 genotyped donors, approximately 81% were placed in the genetic ancestry cluster associated with self-reported Caucasian donors. The aim of the study was to test whether cataloging public T cell receptors could identify signatures of past pathogen exposure. Using immunosequencing, the study profiled T cell repertoires from approximately 700 subjects and related those repertoires to cytomegalovirus serostatus. Besides the first cohort of about 730 subjects, a separate validation cohort made up of roughly 130 different subjects was used. High-throughput TCR immunosequencing, statistical association of individual TCRs with disease status, and machine learning were combined to predict cytomegalovirus infection status. In a later analysis, previously published TCR beta repertoires from 666 donors were re-analyzed and high-resolution HLA genotyping was added so that TCR occurrence patterns could be studied. In the later analysis, no new phenotypic data were used to find candidate immune exposures; instead, reliance was placed on TCR beta sequences and their occurrence across donors. To decide whether each TCR beta V gene segment behaved as functional or pseudogenic, an earlier analysis of approximately 590 of the donors relied on high-throughput TCR beta sequencing. Alongside the repertoire data, information on donor age, sex, ethnicity and CMV serostatus was compiled. In a later genetic analysis, genome-wide SNP genotypes for about three fifths of the roughly 670 donors were used, and that subset was treated as a discovery cohort. All discovery cohort repertoires had been generated using a single sequencing platform. Class I and class II HLA loci were covered by the typing at four-digit resolution. The number of typed donors differed by locus: about 629-640 for A, B, C, DRB1 and DQB1; 522 for DQA1; approximately 610 for DPA1; and some 470 for DPB1. Because of strong linkage in the cohort, 5 or 6 DR-DQ haplotypes were treated as single units for association and clustering. On average, roughly 200,000 unique TCR beta nucleotide sequences were sequenced per donor among some 420 genotyped donors of the cohort, with about 19% of those sequences being non-productive.

The germline V gene provides CDR1 SGHRS and CDR2 YFSETQ. V loses 0 bases of germline sequence and J loses 4 bases, and the interval between the two ends is 8 bases. The CDR3 numbers 14 residues from cysteine through phenylalanine. Of the read, only the CDR3 DNA is kept; its 42 bases are in frame from base 1. In total, more than 500 healthy bone marrow donors made up the cohort. Cohort members were all nominally healthy when sampled, although unrecorded immune exposures were likely present. The donor was CMV seropositive and was included in the group of 270 or so seropositive cohort members. A peripheral blood sample was collected from each donor, and TCR beta sequencing was performed on peripheral blood mononuclear cells. The Qiagen DNeasy Blood Extraction Kit was used to extract genomic DNA from the blood cell samples. Comments on this clone: This receptor's antigen is unknown. Per-base qualities were not stored, and no clone one base away is much larger.

Study-wide conclusions, independent of this receptor: Only TCR beta chains were sequenced in this cohort, and the absence of alpha or paired-chain data limited detectable features. The authors suggested that the approach could potentially be generalized to other disease states and immunological phenotypes. Sequencing depth was assumed to be roughly uniform across donors in the presence/absence analyses, though that assumption may not hold. A later analysis associated 15,000 to 20,000 TCR beta sequences with specific HLA alleles at a false discovery rate of 0.05. A later genetic analysis associated a missense DCLRE1C variant with V-gene and J-gene trimming of TCR beta chains, and an independent cohort replicated the association. A few of the identified cytomegalovirus-associated TCR beta chains were confirmed in vitro to be specific for cytomegalovirus antigens. A later analysis reported that several top co-occurrence clusters appeared linked to parvovirus B19, influenza, CMV and Epstein-Barr virus. Cytomegalovirus status was reported to be diagnosed by the classifier with high specificity and sensitivity in both the original and validation cohorts. Linkage disequilibrium might explain the correlated functional status among segregating V segments, but an unknown experimental factor could not be ruled out. A later analysis found that HLA-associated TCR beta chains were more clonally expanded and had lower generation probabilities than equally common non-associated chains. In a later analysis, the rate of TCR association differed among HLA loci, with DRB1 alleles having the most associated TCRs and HLA-C alleles having the fewest. CMV serostatus was the only immune exposure information available for the cohort. A group of highly shared sequence variants was considered likely to be a technical artifact of the sequencing pipeline. The earlier analysis of fewer than 750 of the donors excluded roughly 17 rarely observed V segments, including chromosome 9 orphons, because counts were too low. A further reported finding was that TCR beta sequences accurately predicted the HLA-A and HLA-B alleles for most subjects in the first cohort. A total of about 150 TCR beta chains were listed by the study as associated with cytomegalovirus. Because HLA typing was unavailable for some donors at each locus, only the typed subset was used in association tests. When HLA alleles, especially DR and DQ, strongly co-occurred, TCR associations were difficult to assign to individual alleles. The 87-base-pair reads could not distinguish some IMGT-functional V segments, including TRBV6-2 and TRBV6-3, so those segments were excluded. According to a later genetic analysis, donors in an Asian-associated ancestry cluster had fewer N-insertions in productive TCRs than the roughly 670-donor mean. An earlier analysis of approximately 570 of the donors showed that most TCR beta V segments appeared in productive rearrangements either about 90% or about 30% of the time, which broadly matched IMGT annotations. Across donors, most TCR sequences were observed very rarely, whereas some public TCRs were present in many individuals. A later analysis found that most CMV-associated TCR beta chains appeared HLA-restricted, with HLA associations seemingly driven largely by CMV exposure.

To prepare the library, the immunoSEQ multiplex PCR assay was applied. The multiplex PCR relied on a mix of 60 forward primers for TCR Vbeta segments and 13 reverse primers for TCR Jbeta segments. A multiplex PCR assay on genomic DNA amplified the CDR3 region of rearranged TCR beta genes. The amplified TCR beta libraries were sequenced on the Illumina HiSeq System as 87-base-pair reads. In the authors' own workflow: A later analysis tallied around 87 million unique TCR beta chains across the 600 to 700 repertoires, and 10 million to 11 million of those chains were shared by two or more donors. To remove PCR and sequencing errors, raw reads were error-corrected and collapsed into unique sequences using a nearest-neighbor algorithm that merged closely related sequences. V, D and J gene segments were assigned by aligning CDR3 sequences to IMGT reference sequences. For a sequence to be retained, a match of at least six nucleotides to both a V gene segment and a J gene segment was required. A rearrangement was called productive if the CDR3 had no stop codons and remained in frame with V and J, and every other rearrangement was called non-productive. CDR3 was defined by IMGT convention, running from the second conserved V-encoded cysteine to the conserved J-encoded phenylalanine. The earlier analysis of some 540 of the donors excluded any sequence lacking an unambiguous match to a single V gene segment. An earlier analysis of about 600 of the donors called V segments functional above 56.7% productive rearrangements and segregating when the between-donor standard deviation exceeded 5%. To diagnose cytomegalovirus status from the catalog of TCR beta chain sequences, a statistical classification framework was built. A later analysis assigned V and J genes by comparing TCR nucleotide sequences with IMGT/GENE-DB human TR gene sequences. In a later analysis, CDR3 sequences and most-parsimonious VDJ recombination scenarios were assigned using the TCRdist pipeline. A later analysis defined each TCR beta chain by its CDR3 amino acid sequence plus V-gene family, and excluded reads lacking a unique V-gene family. A later analysis removed 592 highly shared, low-generation-probability nucleotide sequences to deal with suspected cross-contamination and a sequencing artifact. In a later analysis, a clonal expansion index was calculated for each public chain from normalized within-repertoire ranks of inferred template counts. In a later analysis, generation probabilities were computed with a VDJ recombination model fitted to out-of-frame rearrangements, and the resulting probabilities were checked against IGoR. Hypergeometric tests were used in a later analysis to score TCR-TCR, TCR-HLA and TCR-CMV co-occurrence, with a repertoire-size bias correction applied to the TCR pairs. A later analysis estimated false discovery rates by permuting HLA or CMV assignments 20 times. In a later analysis, co-occurring TCRs were grouped using DBSCAN, with TCRdist sequence similarity added in when clustering inside HLA-allele-positive subsets. Repertoires with fewer than 30,000 or more than 120,000 public chains were left out of co-occurrence clustering, as were five repertoires with anomalous nucleotide sharing. Entries here come from immuneACCESS through TCRdb and include only in-frame sequences with V and J called. Some clones fail to appear in such tables; in the studies checked, an unresolved V gene covers under half of the shortfall, and the cause of the remainder is unknown. Clone size and the V and J calls come from that table; the DNA yielded D and trimming. The sample data list approximately 160,000 clones, and 83% of these were observed just once. Around 4.1% of the sample rests with the top ten.

The source is a man aged 45-60 years in good health and CMV-seropositive. Input material: PBMCs. The chain is made from TRBV5-1 and TRBJ2-1; 6 matching bases give a weak D call of TRBD2. Here the CDR3 is given as CASSLASVYNEQFF. The bases are TGCGCCAGCAGCTTGGCTAGCGTGTACAATGAGCAGTTCTTC.